The TCR beta chain under discussion was sequenced for a study of CD8 T cells in Susac syndrome. Random-hexamer reverse transcription was applied to roughly 0.5 to 1 ug RNA. TCRdb recomputed calls from the immunoSEQ multiplex PCR reads with MiXCR, one row per CDR3 protein. The sample has roughly 200,000 distinct CDR3 sequences, roughly 95% seen once. Trimming removed 7 bases at V and 9 bases at J, with 22 bases between. Germline V gene data show CDR1 as DFQATT and CDR2 as SNEGSKA (reference sequence). This CDR3 spans 14 amino acids. The chain combines TRBV20-1 with TRBJ2-1, with TRBD2 as a possible D gene (5 bases). The receptor was isolated from a human donor in good health. The sequenced sample was CD4+ T cells from PBMCs. CDR3 sequence: CSGARRADLGEQFF. The CDR3 DNA sequence: TGCAGTGGGGCACGACGAGCGGACCTTGGTGAGCAGTTCTTC.